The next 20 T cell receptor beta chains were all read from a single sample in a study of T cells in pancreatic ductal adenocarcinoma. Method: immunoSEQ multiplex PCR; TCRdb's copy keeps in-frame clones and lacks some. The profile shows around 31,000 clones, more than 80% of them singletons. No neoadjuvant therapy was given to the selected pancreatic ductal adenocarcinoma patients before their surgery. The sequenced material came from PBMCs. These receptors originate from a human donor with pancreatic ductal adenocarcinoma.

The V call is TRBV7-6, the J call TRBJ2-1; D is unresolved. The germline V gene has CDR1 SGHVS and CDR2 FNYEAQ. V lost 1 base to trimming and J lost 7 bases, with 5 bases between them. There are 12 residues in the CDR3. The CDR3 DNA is TGTGCCAGCAGCTTAGGGTATAATGAGCAGTTCTTC. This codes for CASSLGYNEQFF.

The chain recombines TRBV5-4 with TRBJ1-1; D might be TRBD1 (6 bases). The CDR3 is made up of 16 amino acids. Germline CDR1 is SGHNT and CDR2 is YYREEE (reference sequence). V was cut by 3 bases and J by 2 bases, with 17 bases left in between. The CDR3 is CASSSGGHPENTEAFF. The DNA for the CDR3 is TGTGCCAGCAGCTCCGGGGGACACCCAGAAAACACTGAAGCTTTCTTT.

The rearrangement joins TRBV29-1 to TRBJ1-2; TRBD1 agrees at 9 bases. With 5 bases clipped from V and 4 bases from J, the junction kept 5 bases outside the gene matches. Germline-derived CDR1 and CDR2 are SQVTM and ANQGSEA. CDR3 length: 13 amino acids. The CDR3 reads CSVPGTGSYGYTF. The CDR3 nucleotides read TGCAGCGTTCCCGGGACAGGGTCCTATGGCTACACCTTC.

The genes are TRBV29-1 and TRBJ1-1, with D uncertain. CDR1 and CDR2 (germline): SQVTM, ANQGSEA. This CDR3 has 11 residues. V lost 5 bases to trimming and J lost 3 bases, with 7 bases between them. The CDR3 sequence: CSVRVYTEAFF. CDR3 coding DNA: TGCAGCGTTCGGGTCTACACTGAAGCTTTCTTT.

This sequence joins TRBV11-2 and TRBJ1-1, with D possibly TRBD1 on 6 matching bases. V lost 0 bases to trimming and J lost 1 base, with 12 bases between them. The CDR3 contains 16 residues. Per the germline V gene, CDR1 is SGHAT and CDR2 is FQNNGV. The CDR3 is CASSLDEGGWNTEAFF. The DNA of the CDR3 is TGTGCCAGCAGCTTAGATGAAGGGGGATGGAACACTGAAGCTTTCTTT.

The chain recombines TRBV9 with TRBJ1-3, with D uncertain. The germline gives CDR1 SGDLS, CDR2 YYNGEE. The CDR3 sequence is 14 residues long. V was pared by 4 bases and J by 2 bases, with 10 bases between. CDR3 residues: CASSSSTPGNTIYF. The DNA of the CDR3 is TGTGCCAGCAGCTCCTCAACTCCTGGAAACACCATATATTTT.

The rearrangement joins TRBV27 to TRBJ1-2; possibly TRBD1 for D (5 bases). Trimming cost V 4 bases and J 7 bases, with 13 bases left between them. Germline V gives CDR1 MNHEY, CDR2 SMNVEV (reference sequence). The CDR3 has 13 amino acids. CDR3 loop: CASSSPAGAGYTF. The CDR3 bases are TGTGCCAGCAGTTCCCCCGCCGGGGCTGGCTACACCTTC.

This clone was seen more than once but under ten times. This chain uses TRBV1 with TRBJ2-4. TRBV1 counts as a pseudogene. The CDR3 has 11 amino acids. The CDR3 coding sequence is TGCACCAGCAGATCCGGGACGCTTCAGTACTTC. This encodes CTSRSGTLQYF.

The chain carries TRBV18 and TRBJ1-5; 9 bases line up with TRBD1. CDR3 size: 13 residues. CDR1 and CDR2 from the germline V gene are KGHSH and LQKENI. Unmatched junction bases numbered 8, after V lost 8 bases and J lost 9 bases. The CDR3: CASRFGDRAPQHF. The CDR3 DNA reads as TGTGCCAGCCGCTTCGGGGACAGGGCGCCCCAGCATTTT.

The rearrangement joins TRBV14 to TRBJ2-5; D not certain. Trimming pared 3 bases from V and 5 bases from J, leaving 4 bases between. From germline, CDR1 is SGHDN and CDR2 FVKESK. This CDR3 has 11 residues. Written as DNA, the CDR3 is TGTGCCAGCAGCCACCTGGAGACCCAGTACTTC. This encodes CASSHLETQYF.

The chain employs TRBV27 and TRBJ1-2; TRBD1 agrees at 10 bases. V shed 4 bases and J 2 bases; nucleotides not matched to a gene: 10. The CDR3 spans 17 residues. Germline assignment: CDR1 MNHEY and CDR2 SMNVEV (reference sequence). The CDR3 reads CASSSRQETGGNYGYTF. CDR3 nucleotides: TGTGCCAGCAGTTCCCGGCAGGAGACAGGGGGCAACTATGGCTACACCTTC.

The CDR3 DNA is TGTGCCAGCAGAAACGGCAATCAGCCCCAGCATTTT. Protein sequence: CASRNGNQPQHF. The chain combines TRBV27 with TRBJ1-5; no firm D call. The CDR3 sequence is 12 residues long. V was shortened by 6 bases and J by 2 bases, with 5 bases between the two germline ends. Germline assignment: CDR1 MNHEY and CDR2 SMNVEV (reference sequence).

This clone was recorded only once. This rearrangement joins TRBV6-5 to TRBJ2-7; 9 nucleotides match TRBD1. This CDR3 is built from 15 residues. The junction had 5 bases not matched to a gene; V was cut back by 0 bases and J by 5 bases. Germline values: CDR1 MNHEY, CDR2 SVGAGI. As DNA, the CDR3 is TGTGCCAGCAGTTACTCTACGGACAGGGGCGACGAGCAGTACTTC. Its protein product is CASSYSTDRGDEQYF.

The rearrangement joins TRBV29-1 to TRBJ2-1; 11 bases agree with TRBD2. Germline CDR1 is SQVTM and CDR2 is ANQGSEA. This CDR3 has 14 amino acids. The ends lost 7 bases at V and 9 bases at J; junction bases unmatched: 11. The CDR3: CSAKTSGTQGEQFF. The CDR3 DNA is TGCAGCGCTAAGACTAGCGGGACCCAGGGTGAGCAGTTCTTC.

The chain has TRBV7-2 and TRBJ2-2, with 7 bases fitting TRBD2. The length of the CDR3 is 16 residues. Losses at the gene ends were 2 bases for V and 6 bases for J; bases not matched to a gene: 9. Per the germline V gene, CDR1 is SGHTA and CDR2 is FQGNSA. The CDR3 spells CASSLFAPGLAGELFF. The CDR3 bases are TGTGCCAGCAGCTTATTTGCCCCCGGACTAGCCGGGGAGCTGTTTTTT.

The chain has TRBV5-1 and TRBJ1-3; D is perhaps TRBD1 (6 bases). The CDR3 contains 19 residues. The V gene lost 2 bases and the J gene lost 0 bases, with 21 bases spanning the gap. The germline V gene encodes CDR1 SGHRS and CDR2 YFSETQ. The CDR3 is CASSFGTRWDTSSGNTIYF. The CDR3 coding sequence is TGCGCCAGCAGCTTTGGGACTAGATGGGACACCAGCTCTGGAAACACCATATATTTT.

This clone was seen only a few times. The CDR3 nucleotides are TGTGCCAGTAAGGGCAGCTACAACTATGGCTACACCTTC. It yields the protein CASKGSYNYGYTF. The V and J genes are TRBV19 and TRBJ1-2; D gene unclear. Between the trimmed V and J ends, which lost 7 bases and 2 bases, there was a span of 11 bases. The CDR3 is 13 residues long. Germline V gene lookup returns CDR1 LNHDA and CDR2 SQIVND (reference sequence).

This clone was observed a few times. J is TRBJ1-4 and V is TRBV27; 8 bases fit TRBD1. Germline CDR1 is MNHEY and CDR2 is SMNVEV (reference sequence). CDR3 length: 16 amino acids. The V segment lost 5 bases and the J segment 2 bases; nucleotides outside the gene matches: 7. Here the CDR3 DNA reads TGTGCCAGCAGTGTCGACAGGGGAAGGACTAATGAAAAACTGTTTTTT. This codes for CASSVDRGRTNEKLFF.

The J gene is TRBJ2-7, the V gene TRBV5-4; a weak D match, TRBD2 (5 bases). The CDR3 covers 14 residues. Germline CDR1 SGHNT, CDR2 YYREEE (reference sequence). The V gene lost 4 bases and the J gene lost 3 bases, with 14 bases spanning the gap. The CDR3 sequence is CASSLSRDYYEQYF. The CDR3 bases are TGTGCCAGCAGCCTGTCGAGGGATTACTACGAGCAGTACTTC.

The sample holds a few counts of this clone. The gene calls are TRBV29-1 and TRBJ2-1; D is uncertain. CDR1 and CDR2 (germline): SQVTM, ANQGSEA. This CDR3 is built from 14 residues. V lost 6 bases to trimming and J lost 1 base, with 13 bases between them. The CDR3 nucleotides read TGCAGCGTGGACCTCCAGGCGTCCTACAATGAGCAGTTCTTC. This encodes CSVDLQASYNEQFF.